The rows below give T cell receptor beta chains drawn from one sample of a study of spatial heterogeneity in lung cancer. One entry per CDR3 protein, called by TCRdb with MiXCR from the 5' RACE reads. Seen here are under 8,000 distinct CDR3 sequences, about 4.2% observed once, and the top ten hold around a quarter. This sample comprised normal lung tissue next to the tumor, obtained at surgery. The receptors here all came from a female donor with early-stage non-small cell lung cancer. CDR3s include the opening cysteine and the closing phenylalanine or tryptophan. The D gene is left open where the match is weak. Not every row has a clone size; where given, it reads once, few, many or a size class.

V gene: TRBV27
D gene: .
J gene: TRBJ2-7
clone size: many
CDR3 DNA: TGTGCCAGCAGTTTCCCCTACGAGCAGTACTTC
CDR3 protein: CASSFPYEQYF

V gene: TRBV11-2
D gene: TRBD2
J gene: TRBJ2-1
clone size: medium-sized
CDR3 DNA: TGTGCCAGCAGCTCCGGGACTAGTAGCCGCGGTGAGCAGTTCTTC
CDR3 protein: CASSSGTSSRGEQFF

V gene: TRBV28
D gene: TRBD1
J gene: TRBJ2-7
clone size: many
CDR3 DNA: TGTGCCAGCAATGGACAGGGGGATCGGGAGCAGTACTTC
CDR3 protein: CASNGQGDREQYF

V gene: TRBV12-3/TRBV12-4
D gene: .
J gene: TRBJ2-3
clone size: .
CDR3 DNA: TGTGCCAGCAGTTGGGCCGGCGGGGGCACAGATACGCAGTATTTT
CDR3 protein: CASSWAGGGTDTQYF

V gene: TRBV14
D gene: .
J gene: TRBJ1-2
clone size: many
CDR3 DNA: TGTGCCAGCAGCCCCCATCCCCCATGGGGCTATGGCTACACCTTC
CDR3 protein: CASSPHPPWGYGYTF

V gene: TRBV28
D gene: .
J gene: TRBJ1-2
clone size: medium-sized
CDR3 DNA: TGTGCCAGCACCAGCCCCGGGGCGCTGCCCACCAACTATGGCTACACCTTC
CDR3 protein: CASTSPGALPTNYGYTF

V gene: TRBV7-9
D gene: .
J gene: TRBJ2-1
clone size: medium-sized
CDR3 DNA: TGTGCCAGCAGCTTACAACCCCCACCCAATGAGCAGTTCTTC
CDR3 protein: CASSLQPPPNEQFF

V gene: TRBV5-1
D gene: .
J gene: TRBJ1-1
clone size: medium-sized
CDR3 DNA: TGCGCCAGCAGCCTTTCGGGCCGGCCTGAAGCTTTCTTT
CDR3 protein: CASSLSGRPEAFF

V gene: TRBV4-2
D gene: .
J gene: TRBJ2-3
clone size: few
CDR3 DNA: TGTGCCAGCAGCCAAGATCGAGCCGGTGGTACGCAGTATTTT
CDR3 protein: CASSQDRAGGTQYF

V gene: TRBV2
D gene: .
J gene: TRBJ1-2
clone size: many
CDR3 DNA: TGTGCCAGCAGTGAATCAGGATTTAACTATGGCTACACCTTC
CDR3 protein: CASSESGFNYGYTF

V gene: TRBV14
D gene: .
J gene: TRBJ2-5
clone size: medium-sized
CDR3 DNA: TGTGCCAGCAGCCCAACCCGGACCTACGGCCAAGAGACCCAGTACTTC
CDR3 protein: CASSPTRTYGQETQYF

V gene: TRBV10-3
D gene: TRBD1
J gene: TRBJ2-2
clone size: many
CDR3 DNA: TGTGCCACCGGGGACAGGGAGGACACCGGGGAGCTGTTTTTT
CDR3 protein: CATGDREDTGELFF

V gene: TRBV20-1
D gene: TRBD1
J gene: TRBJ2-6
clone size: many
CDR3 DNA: TGCAGTGCTCCGACACGCTCGACAGGGAGAGGGGCCAACGTCCTGACTTTC
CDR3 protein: CSAPTRSTGRGANVLTF

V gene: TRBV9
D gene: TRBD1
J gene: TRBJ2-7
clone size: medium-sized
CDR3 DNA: TGTGCCAGCACCCCCGGACAGGGATCCTCCTACGAGCAGTACTTC
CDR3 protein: CASTPGQGSSYEQYF

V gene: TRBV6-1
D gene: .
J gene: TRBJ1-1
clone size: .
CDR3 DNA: TGTGCCAGCACCCGGGACCTTACTAACACTGAAGCTTTCTTT
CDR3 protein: CASTRDLTNTEAFF

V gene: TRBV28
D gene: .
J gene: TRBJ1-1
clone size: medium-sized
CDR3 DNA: TGTGCCAGCAGTTTAGTACAGAAGAACACTGAAGCTTTCTTT
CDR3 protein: CASSLVQKNTEAFF

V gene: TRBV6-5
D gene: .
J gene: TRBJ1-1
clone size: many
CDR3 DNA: TGTGCCAGCAGTCCCGAGGGAGCCGACCCTTCTGAAGCTTTCTTT
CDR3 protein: CASSPEGADPSEAFF

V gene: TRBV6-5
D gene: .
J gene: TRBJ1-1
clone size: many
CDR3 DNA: TGTGCCAGCAGTTGGAAGAACACTGAAGCTTTCTTT
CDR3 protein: CASSWKNTEAFF

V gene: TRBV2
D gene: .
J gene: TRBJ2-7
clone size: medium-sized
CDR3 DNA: TGTGCCAGCAGTCCGACCTACGAGCAGTACTTC
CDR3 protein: CASSPTYEQYF

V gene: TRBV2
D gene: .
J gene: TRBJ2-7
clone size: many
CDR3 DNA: TGTGCCAGCAGTGAACAGGGGATGGACGAGCAGTACTTC
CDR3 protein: CASSEQGMDEQYF

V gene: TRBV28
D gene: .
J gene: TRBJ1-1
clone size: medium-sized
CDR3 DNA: TGTGCCAGCCGCGGGTTGAACACTGAAGCTTTCTTT
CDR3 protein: CASRGLNTEAFF

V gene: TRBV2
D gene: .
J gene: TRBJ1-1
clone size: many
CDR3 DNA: TGTGCCAGCGGGGGGGCTAGCACTGAAGCTTTCTTT
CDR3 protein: CASGGASTEAFF

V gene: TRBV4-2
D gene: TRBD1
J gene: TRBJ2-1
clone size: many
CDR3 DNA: TGTGCCAGCAGCCAAGGCGGCGGAGACAGGGGGCAGAGTCCCTACAATGAGCAGTTCTTC
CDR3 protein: CASSQGGGDRGQSPYNEQFF

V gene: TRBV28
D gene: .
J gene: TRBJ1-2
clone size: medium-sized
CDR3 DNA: TGTGCCAGCAGTTTAGGCAACTATGGCTACACCTTC
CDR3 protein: CASSLGNYGYTF

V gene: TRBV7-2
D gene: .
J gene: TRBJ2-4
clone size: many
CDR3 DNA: TGTGCCAGCAGCTTAGCAGGAGGGGGCGCGACCAAAAACATTCAGTACTTC
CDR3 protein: CASSLAGGGATKNIQYF

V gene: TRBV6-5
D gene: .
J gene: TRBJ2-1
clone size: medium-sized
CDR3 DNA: TGTGCCAGCAGTTACTCGAGTGGATCTAATGAGCAGTTCTTC
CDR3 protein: CASSYSSGSNEQFF

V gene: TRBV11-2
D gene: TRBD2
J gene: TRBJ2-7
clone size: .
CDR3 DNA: TGTGCCAGCAACCCTAGCGGCAGCCCTTACGAGCAGTACTTC
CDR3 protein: CASNPSGSPYEQYF

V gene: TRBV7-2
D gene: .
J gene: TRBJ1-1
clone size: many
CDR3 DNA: TGTGCCAGCAGCTTAGGACAGGACCGAGAAGCTTTCTTT
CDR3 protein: CASSLGQDREAFF

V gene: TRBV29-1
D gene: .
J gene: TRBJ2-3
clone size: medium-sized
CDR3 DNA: TGCAGCGTTGTTGGGAGCCGGGACACAGATACGCAGTATTTT
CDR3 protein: CSVVGSRDTDTQYF

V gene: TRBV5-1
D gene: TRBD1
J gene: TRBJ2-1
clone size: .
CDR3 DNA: TGCGCCAGCAGCACCGCCGGACAGGGGGTTCGCAATGAGCAGTTCTTC
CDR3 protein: CASSTAGQGVRNEQFF

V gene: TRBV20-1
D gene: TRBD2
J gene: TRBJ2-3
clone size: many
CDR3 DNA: TGCAGTGCTAGAGTCCCGCTAGCGGGGACAGATACGCAGTATTTT
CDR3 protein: CSARVPLAGTDTQYF

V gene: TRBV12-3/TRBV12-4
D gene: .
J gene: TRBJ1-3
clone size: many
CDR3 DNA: TGTGCCAACAGCCTCCCCGGGCCCCAGCGGAACACCATATATTTT
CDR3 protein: CANSLPGPQRNTIYF

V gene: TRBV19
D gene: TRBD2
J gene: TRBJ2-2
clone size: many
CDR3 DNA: TGTGCCAGTAGTCCGCTAGCGGGGACCGGGGAGCTGTTTTTT
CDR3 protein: CASSPLAGTGELFF

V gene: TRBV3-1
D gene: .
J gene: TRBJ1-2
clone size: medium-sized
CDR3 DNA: TGTGCCAGCAGCGTGGGGGACGGGTATGGCTACACCTTC
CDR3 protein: CASSVGDGYGYTF

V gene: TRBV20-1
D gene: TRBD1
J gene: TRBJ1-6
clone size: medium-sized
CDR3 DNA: TGCAGTGCTAGTGGGACAGGGGCTTCACCCCTCCACTTT
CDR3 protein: CSASGTGASPLHF

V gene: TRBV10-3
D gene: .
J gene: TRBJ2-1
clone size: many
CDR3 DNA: TGTGCCATCAGTGAGTCGAGTAGCTATGTTCAGTACAATGAGCAGTTCTTC
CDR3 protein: CAISESSSYVQYNEQFF

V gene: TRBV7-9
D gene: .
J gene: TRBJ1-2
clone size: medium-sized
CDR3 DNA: TGTGCCAGCAGTGTTATACAGGTGCCTGGCTACACCTTC
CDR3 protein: CASSVIQVPGYTF

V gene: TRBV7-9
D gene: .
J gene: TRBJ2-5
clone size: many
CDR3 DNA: TGTGCCAGCAGCAAAGGTCTAACACTCCAAGAGACCCAGTACTTC
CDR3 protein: CASSKGLTLQETQYF

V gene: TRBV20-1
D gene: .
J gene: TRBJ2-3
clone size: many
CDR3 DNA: TGCAGTGCTAGAGGCATCCAGTTTACTAGCACAGATACGCAGTATTTT
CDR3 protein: CSARGIQFTSTDTQYF

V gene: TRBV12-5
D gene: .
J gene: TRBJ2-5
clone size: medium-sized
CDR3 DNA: TGTGCTAGTGGTTCCGTAGCCGAAGAGACCCAGTACTTC
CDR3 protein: CASGSVAEETQYF

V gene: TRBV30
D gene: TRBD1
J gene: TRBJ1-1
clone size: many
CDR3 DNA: TGTGCCTGGACCCGCCTGCCGACCCGCCGGGACAGTGAAGCTTTCTTT
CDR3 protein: CAWTRLPTRRDSEAFF

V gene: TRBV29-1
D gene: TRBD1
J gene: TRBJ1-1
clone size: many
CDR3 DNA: TGCAGCGTTGACGAGGGACAGGGGGCAAGGGCTTTCTTT
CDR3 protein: CSVDEGQGARAFF

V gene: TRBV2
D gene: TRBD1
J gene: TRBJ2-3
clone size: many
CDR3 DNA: TGTGCCAGCAGTCCGGGACAGGGGGAGGATACGCAGTATTTT
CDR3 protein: CASSPGQGEDTQYF

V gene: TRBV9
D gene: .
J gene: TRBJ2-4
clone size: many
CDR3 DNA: TGTGCCAGCAGCGTAGGGGACGGAAACATTCAGTACTTC
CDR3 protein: CASSVGDGNIQYF

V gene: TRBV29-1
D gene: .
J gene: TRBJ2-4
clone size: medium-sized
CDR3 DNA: TGCAGCGTTGCTACGGGGGGCGGAAACATTCAGTACTTC
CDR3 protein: CSVATGGGNIQYF

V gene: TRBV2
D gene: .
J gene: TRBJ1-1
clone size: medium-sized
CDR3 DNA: TGTGCCAGCAGTATAGAGAGGGGGAACACTGAAGCTTTCTTT
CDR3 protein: CASSIERGNTEAFF

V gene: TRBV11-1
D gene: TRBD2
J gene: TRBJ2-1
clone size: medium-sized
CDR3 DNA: TGTGCCAGCAGCTTAGGACTAGCGGCCTACAATGAGCAGTTCTTC
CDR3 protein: CASSLGLAAYNEQFF

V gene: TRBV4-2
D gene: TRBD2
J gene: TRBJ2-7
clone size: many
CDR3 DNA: TGTGCCAGCAGCCACGGTGGAGCGGGGAGCTCCTACGAGCAGTACTTC
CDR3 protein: CASSHGGAGSSYEQYF

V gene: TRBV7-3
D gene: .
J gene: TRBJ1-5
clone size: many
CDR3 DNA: TGTGCCAGCAGCCAAACAGGCAATCAGCCCCAGCATTTT
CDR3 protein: CASSQTGNQPQHF

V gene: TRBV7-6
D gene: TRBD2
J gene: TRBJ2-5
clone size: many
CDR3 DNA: TGTGCCAGCAGTTCACTCGCCTGGACTAGCGGGCAAGAGACCCAGTACTTC
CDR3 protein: CASSSLAWTSGQETQYF